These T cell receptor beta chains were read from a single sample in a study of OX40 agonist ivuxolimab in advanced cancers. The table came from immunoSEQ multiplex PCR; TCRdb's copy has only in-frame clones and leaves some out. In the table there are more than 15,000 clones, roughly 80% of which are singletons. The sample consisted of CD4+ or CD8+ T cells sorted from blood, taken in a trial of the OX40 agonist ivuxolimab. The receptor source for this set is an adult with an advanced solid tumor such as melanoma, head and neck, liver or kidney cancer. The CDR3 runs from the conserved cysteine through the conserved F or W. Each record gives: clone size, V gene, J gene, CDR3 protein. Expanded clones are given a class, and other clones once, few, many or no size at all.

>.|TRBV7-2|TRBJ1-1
CASSLDSNTIEAFF
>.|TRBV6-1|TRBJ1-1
CASIPTGPTEAFF
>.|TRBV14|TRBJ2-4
CASSQAGRGVKNIQYF
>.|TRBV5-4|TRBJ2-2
CASSLRTGTPNTGELFF
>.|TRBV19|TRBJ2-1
CASAGTGADNEQFF
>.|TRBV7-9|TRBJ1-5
CASSFVNQPQHF
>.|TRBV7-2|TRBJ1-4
CASSLATGVGEKLFF
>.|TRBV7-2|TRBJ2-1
CASSLVGSGPYNEQFF
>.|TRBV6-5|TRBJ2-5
CASSYGTTQETQYF
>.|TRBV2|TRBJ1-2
CASSERGYGYTF
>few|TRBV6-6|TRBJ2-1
CASRNRVTRGYNEQFF
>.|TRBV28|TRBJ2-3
CASSLGGRGTDTQYF
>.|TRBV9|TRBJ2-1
CASSVGGTVYNEQFF
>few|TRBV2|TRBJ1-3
CASSSYDREDTIYF
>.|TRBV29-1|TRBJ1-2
CSVEDQGGGYTF
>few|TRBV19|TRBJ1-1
CASSPGQGALANTEAFF
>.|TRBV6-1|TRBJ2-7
CASSEPGGRGYEQYF